The rows below give T cell receptor beta chains drawn from one sample of a study of vaccination effects on CD4 cells after COVID-19. Their recognized antigens are unknown. TCRdb's table, derived via immunoSEQ multiplex PCR, lists solely in-frame clones and lacks some. The sample has 45,000 to 65,000 clones, approximately 80% seen once; the top ten hold about 4.6%. This sample comprised CD4+ T cells from PBMCs cultured without peptide, obtained after COVID-19 vaccination. These receptors originate from a human donor who received a COVID-19 vaccine. Both conserved end residues are part of each CDR3.

TRBV3-1/TRBV3-2,TRBJ2-3,CASSGVWGQDTQYF
TRBV7-3,TRBJ2-7,CASSRYLAPQEQYF
TRBV2,TRBJ1-3,CASRGSSGNTIYF
TRBV10-3,TRBJ2-2,CAIRGTNTGELFF
TRBV7-9,TRBJ2-6,CASSTGAPGANVLTF
TRBV30,TRBJ1-5,CAWREAGNQPQHF
TRBV7-2,TRBJ2-7,CASSHGPLAGTDEQYF
TRBV20-1,TRBJ2-1,CSASYNEQFF
TRBV3-1/TRBV3-2,TRBJ2-2,CASSAGRVGELFF
TRBV27,TRBJ1-2,CASSFSGKDGYTF
TRBV7-3,TRBJ1-4,CASSPVAGSKLFF
TRBV6-4,TRBJ2-5,CASSVLPGETQYF
TRBV7-2,TRBJ2-2,CASSLEGTNTGELFF
TRBV29-1,TRBJ2-7,CSVRAGGRYQQYF
TRBV4-1,TRBJ2-1,CASRPTGSYNEQFF
TRBV10-3,TRBJ1-5,CAISGYGSNQPQHF
TRBV28,TRBJ1-3,CASGISGNTIYF
TRBV6-5,TRBJ1-6,CASSYSGDIYNSPLHF